The subject of this entry is one TCR beta chain. This sample is drawn from a study of chemoradiotherapy in HPV16-positive cancers. On the study more broadly: Candidate HPV-specific clones and shared TCR motifs came from a couple of HPV16-positive patients.

Clones were sequenced by immunoSEQ multiplex PCR, and TCRdb holds only the in-frame ones, with some missing. The table lists approximately 11,000 clones, 65% to 85% of them singletons, with about 7% in the top ten. V trimming: 5 bases; J trimming: 2 bases; junction bases outside the gene matches: 5. The CDR3 has 14 residues. Per the germline V gene, CDR1 is LNHDA and CDR2 is SQIVND (reference sequence). The chain has TRBV19 and TRBJ2-7; 8 bases are shared with TRBD2. This sequence originates from a human donor with HPV-associated anogenital cancer. Specimen collection occurred from a patient who underwent chemoradiotherapy. CDR3 residues: CASSLLAGTYEQYF. The CDR3 nucleotides read TGTGCCAGTAGTTTGTTAGCGGGAACCTACGAGCAGTACTTC.